This record concerns one TCR beta chain sequence. This record comes from a study of blood T cell repertoires in COVID-19. Germline V CDR1 and CDR2: SGHTA, FQGNSA. With V trimmed by 1 base and J by 4 bases, 9 bases remained unmatched. The CDR3 covers 16 residues. Assay: immunoSEQ multiplex PCR; the TCRdb copy retains only in-frame clones and omits some. Of tens of thousands of clones listed, around four fifths were seen once; the top ten hold 3.4%. The sequence came from a man between 45 and 60 years old with acute or convalescent COVID-19. Sequencing was performed on peripheral blood. The chain links TRBV7-2 to TRBJ2-5; 7 bases are a match to TRBD1. CDR3 DNA sequence: TGTGCCAGCAGCTTAGTGGTAGGGGGCGGTGGAGAGACCCAGTACTTC. This gives the protein CASSLVVGGGGETQYF.